Sequencing of this T cell receptor beta chain was carried out in a study of cytomegalovirus exposure and HLA in healthy donors. Study-level points and caveats: A later analysis, which compared TCR beta chains of equal frequency, found the HLA-associated ones more clonally expanded.

Germline CDR1 reads SGDLS; CDR2 reads YYNGEE. The V end lost 4 bases, the J end lost 5 bases, and 16 bases lay between the germline ends. The CDR3 is 15 residues long. This PCR relied on a set of 60 Vbeta primers and 13 Jbeta primers. TCRdb keeps only in-frame clones here, not all; method: immunoSEQ multiplex PCR. The sample includes approximately 150,000 clones, approximately 71% seen only once; the top ten take 11%. This clone appeared once. Its antigen is not identified. Sequenced: PBMCs. The chain couples TRBV9 to TRBJ1-5; D remains ambiguous. The receptor's source is a man between 18 and 35 years old in good health and CMV-seropositive. CDR3 region: CASSPSWQRYQPQHF. CDR3 nucleotide sequence: TGTGCCAGCAGCCCCTCATGGCAGCGATATCAGCCCCAGCATTTT. Full variable domain (outside the CDR3, taken from reference TRBV9 and TRBJ1-5): DSGVTQTPKHLITATGQRVTLRCSPRSGDLSVYWYQQSLDQGLQFLIQYYNGEERAKGNILERFSAQQFPDLHSELNLSSLELGDSALYFCASSPSWQRYQPQHFGDGTRLSIL.